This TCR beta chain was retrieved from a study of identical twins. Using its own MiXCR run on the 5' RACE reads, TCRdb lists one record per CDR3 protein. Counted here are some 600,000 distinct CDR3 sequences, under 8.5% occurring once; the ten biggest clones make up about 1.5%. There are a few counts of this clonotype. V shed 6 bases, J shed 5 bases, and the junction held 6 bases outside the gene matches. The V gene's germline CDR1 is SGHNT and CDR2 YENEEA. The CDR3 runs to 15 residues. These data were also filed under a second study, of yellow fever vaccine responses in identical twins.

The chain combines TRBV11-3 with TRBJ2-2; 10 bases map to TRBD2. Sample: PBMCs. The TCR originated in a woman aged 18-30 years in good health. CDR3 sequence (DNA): TGTGCCAGCAGTCCCACTAGCGGGATGACCGGGGAGCTGTTTTTT. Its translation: CASSPTSGMTGELFF.